The 14 T cell receptor beta chains given below trace back to one sample, sequenced in a study of long-term antiretroviral therapy in people with HIV. At the survey level, the v3.0 immunoSEQ assay was run. Sequencing was performed with immunoSEQ multiplex PCR; in TCRdb, only in-frame clones are kept and a portion is missing. The sample carries 23,000 or so clones, approximately 82% recorded once. This sample comprised unsorted PBMCs, obtained 0.2 years after starting antiretroviral therapy. The source of these receptors is a woman between 25 and 40 years old with HIV.

The CDR3 is CAWSPQETEAFF. The DNA of the CDR3 is TGTGCCTGGAGCCCCCAGGAAACTGAAGCTTTCTTT. V and J are TRBV30 and TRBJ1-1, with D hard to call. This CDR3 contains 12 residues. V shed 3 bases and J shed 5 bases, with 10 bases lying between them. CDR1 is GTSNPN and CDR2 is SVGIG in the germline V gene (reference sequence).

The J gene is TRBJ2-1, the V gene TRBV29-1; maybe TRBD1 (6 bases). The germline gives CDR1 SQVTM, CDR2 ANQGSEA. The CDR3 consists of 15 residues. Between the trimmed V and J ends, which lost 4 bases and 0 bases, there was a span of 13 bases. The CDR3 nucleotides are TGCAGCGTTGGGCAGTCGACAGGCTCCTACAATGAGCAGTTCTTC. Its translation: CSVGQSTGSYNEQFF.

The J gene is TRBJ2-7, the V gene TRBV30; perhaps D is TRBD1 or TRBD2 (5 bases each). Per the germline V gene, CDR1 is GTSNPN and CDR2 is SVGIG (reference sequence). The CDR3 spans 12 residues. V was pared by 5 bases and J by 3 bases, with 11 bases between. The CDR3 nucleotides are TGTGCCTGGTCCGGGACGGACTACGAGCAGTACTTC. This sequence encodes CAWSGTDYEQYF.

The chain employs TRBV27 and TRBJ1-6, with 9 bases identical to TRBD1. The CDR3 extends over 15 amino acids. V was clipped by 4 bases and J by 8 bases; unmatched bases: 6. The germline V gene has CDR1 MNHEY and CDR2 SMNVEV (reference sequence). Written as DNA, the CDR3 is TGTGCCAGCAGTTCCGGGACAGGGTCGGATTCACCCCTCCACTTT. Translation: CASSSGTGSDSPLHF.

This clone was seen only once. This chain uses TRBV7-2 with TRBJ2-1; TRBD2 aligns across 8 bases. Germline trimming cut 2 bases from V and 3 bases from J; bases unmatched to any gene: 6. Germline-derived CDR1 and CDR2 are SGHTA and FQGNSA. The CDR3 length is 16 residues. CDR3 residues: CASSLIGRGGYNEQFF. CDR3 nucleotide sequence: TGTGCCAGCAGCTTAATAGGTCGGGGGGGCTACAATGAGCAGTTCTTC.

This sequence joins TRBV5-1 and TRBJ1-2; D is perhaps TRBD1 (5 bases). Looked up from germline, CDR1 is SGHRS and CDR2 is YFSETQ. The CDR3 runs 14 residues. V lost 0 bases, J lost 8 bases, and 14 bases lay in between. The CDR3 reads CASSLDGGFGGYTF. CDR3 sequence (DNA): TGCGCCAGCAGCTTGGATGGGGGGTTTGGGGGCTACACCTTC.

This chain joins TRBV6-6 and TRBJ2-3, with a weak D call TRBD2 (6 bases). CDR1 and CDR2 from the germline V gene are MNHNY and SVGAGI (reference sequence). CDR3 length: 14 residues. V was clipped by 5 bases and J by 5 bases, with 14 bases between them. The CDR3 DNA follows: TGTGCCAGCAGTACGGGACGGGACTTAGATACGCAGTATTTT. Translated: CASSTGRDLDTQYF.

The chain carries TRBV15 and TRBJ1-6; no definite D call. The V end lost 7 bases, the J end lost 5 bases, and 12 bases lay between the germline ends. CDR1 LNHNV and CDR2 YYDKDF come from the germline V gene (reference sequence). This CDR3 region has 14 residues. The CDR3 spells CATKGGQHNSPLHF. The CDR3 DNA reads as TGTGCCACCAAGGGAGGCCAGCATAATTCACCCCTCCACTTT.

The J gene is TRBJ2-7, the V gene TRBV25-1; tentative D call: TRBD1 (6 bases). The CDR3 spans 13 residues. Germline CDR1 and CDR2: MGHDK and SYGVNS. Trimming left V 3 bases short and J 2 bases short, with 8 bases between. CDR3 amino acids: CASSEGAPYEQYF. The CDR3 region has the DNA TGTGCCAGCAGTGAGGGGGCGCCCTACGAGCAGTACTTC.

This chain links TRBV15 with TRBJ1-5; tentatively, D is TRBD1 (6 bases). The CDR3 extends over 14 amino acids. V lost 8 bases, J lost 7 bases, and 18 bases lay in between. Per germline, CDR1 LNHNV and CDR2 YYDKDF (reference sequence). The CDR3 region has the DNA TGTGCCACCGCAAACAGGGACACAGGGCAGCCCCAGCATTTT. Translation gives CATANRDTGQPQHF.

This clone was picked up one time. V and J are TRBV9 and TRBJ2-3, with D perhaps TRBD2 (6 bases). Trimming removed 1 base from V and 2 bases from J, with 11 bases in between. From germline, CDR1 is SGDLS and CDR2 YYNGEE. This CDR3 is 15 amino acids long. Here the CDR3 reads CASSVRGGDTDTQYF. The CDR3 coding sequence is TGTGCCAGCAGCGTACGGGGCGGGGACACAGATACGCAGTATTTT. The full variable domain, rest sourced from reference TRBV9 and TRBJ2-3, is DSGVTQTPKHLITATGQRVTLRCSPRSGDLSVYWYQQSLDQGLQFLIQYYNGEERAKGNILERFSAQQFPDLHSELNLSSLELGDSALYFCASSVRGGDTDTQYFGPGTRLTVL.

This clone was found a few times. V gene TRBV4-1 combines with J gene TRBJ2-7; perhaps TRBD2 as D (6 bases). V was clipped by 1 base and J by 3 bases, with 13 bases between them. The CDR3 loop spans 15 amino acids. Germline CDR1 is MGHRA and CDR2 is YSYEKL. CDR3 residues: CASSQVWGGVYEQYV. CDR3 in DNA: TGCGCCAGCAGCCAAGTCTGGGGCGGGGTCTACGAGCAGTACGTC.

This chain uses TRBV19 with TRBJ1-6; D is possibly TRBD1 (5 bases). Germline V gives CDR1 LNHDA, CDR2 SQIVND (reference sequence). This CDR3 is 14 amino acids long. Trimming took off 6 bases at V and 9 bases at J, with 15 bases between the two ends. Written as DNA, the CDR3 is TGTGCCAGTAGACTCGGGGGTGCTCGTTCACCCCTCCACTTT. Amino acid sequence: CASRLGGARSPLHF. Full variable domain (missing parts from reference TRBV19 and TRBJ1-6): DGGITQSPKYLFRKEGQNVTLSCEQNLNHDAMYWYRQDPGQGLRLIYYSQIVNDFQKGDIAEGYSVSREKKESFPLTVTSAQKNPTAFYLCASRLGGARSPLHFGNGTRLTVT.

This CDR3 is CASSYRVTGELFF. In DNA, the CDR3 is TGTGCCAGCAGTTACAGAGTTACCGGGGAGCTGTTTTTT. The chain joins TRBV6-6 to TRBJ2-2; D not certain. V lost 2 bases and J lost 5, with 6 bases in between. The length of the CDR3 is 13 residues. Germline V lookup: CDR1 MNHNY, CDR2 SVGAGI (reference sequence).